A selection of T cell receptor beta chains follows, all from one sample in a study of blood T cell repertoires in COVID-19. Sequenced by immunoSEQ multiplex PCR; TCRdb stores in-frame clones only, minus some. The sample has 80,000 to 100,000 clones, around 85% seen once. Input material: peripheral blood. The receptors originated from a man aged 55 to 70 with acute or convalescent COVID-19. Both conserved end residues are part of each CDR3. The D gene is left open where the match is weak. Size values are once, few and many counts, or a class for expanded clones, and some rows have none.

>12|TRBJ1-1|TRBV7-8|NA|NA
TGTGCCAGCAGTCCAAACAGGGTAGGGGCTTTCTTT
CASSPNRVGAFF
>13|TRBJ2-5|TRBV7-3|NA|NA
TGTGCCAGCAGCCAAGGATTGGGGCAGACCCAGTACTTC
CASSQGLGQTQYF
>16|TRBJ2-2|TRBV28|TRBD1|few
TGTGCCAGCAGTGAATGGACAGGGGGAAACACCGGGGAGCTGTTTTTT
CASSEWTGGNTGELFF
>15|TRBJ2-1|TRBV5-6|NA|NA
TGTGCCAGCAGCTTGCCGACAGTCTCCTACAATGAGCAGTTCTTC
CASSLPTVSYNEQFF
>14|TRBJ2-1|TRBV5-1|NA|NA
TGCGCCAGCAGCTTGGATGTGCCCAGCGGAGAGCAGTTCTTC
CASSLDVPSGEQFF
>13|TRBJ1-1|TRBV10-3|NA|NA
TGTGCCATCAGTGATTTGGAGGATCCTGAAGCTTTCTTT
CAISDLEDPEAFF
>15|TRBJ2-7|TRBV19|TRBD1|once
TGTGCCAGTAGTATATCGGGACAGGGTATCGGCGAGCAGTACTTC
CASSISGQGIGEQYF
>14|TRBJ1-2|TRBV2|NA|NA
TGTGCCAGCAGTGCAGCCTCAGGAGGGAATGGCTACACCTTC
CASSAASGGNGYTF
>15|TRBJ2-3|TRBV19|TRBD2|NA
TGTGCCAGTAGTATTAGCGGGAGTGGGACAGATACGCAGTATTTT
CASSISGSGTDTQYF
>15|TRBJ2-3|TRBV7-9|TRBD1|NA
TGTGCCAGCAGCTCGGGACAGAGTGGGACAGATACGCAGTATTTT
CASSSGQSGTDTQYF
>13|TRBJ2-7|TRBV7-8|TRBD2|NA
TGTGCCAGCAGCCAACCGGGAGGCCACGAGCAGTACTTC
CASSQPGGHEQYF
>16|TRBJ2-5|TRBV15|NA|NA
TGTGCCACCAGCAGAGATGGGGGGGCTTTCTCGGGAGCCCAGTACTTC
CATSRDGGAFSGAQYF
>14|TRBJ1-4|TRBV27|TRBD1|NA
TGTGCCAGCAGTCGACAGGGACCTAATGAAAAACTGTTTTTT
CASSRQGPNEKLFF
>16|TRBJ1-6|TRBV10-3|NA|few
TGTGCCATCAGTGAAGGAGAGGGGACACCGAATTCACCCCTCCACTTT
CAISEGEGTPNSPLHF
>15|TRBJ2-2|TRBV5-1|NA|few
TGCGCCAGCAGCTTGCCGACAGGCGGCGCCGGGGAGCTGTTTTTT
CASSLPTGGAGELFF